This passage covers 30 T cell receptor beta chains from one sample sequenced in a study of radiotherapy plus CTLA-4 blockade in lung cancer. Profiled with immunoSEQ multiplex PCR; TCRdb holds only in-frame clones, not every one. The table records some 110,000 clones, more than 75% of them present only once. This material consisted of peripheral blood, taken from a patient treated with radiotherapy plus ipilimumab. The receptor set was obtained from a human donor with non-small cell lung cancer that progressed on radiotherapy plus ipilimumab. Some clones in this sample may be carry-over from other donors' samples.

The chain is built from TRBV7-3 and TRBJ2-1; D might be TRBD2 (6 bases). From germline, CDR1 is SGHTA and CDR2 FQGTGA. The length of the CDR3 is 15 residues. V dropped 5 bases and J dropped 5 bases, with 16 bases sitting between them. Here the CDR3 DNA reads TGTGCCAGCAGCATAAACACGGGAGCCAACAATGAGCAGTTCTTC. Translation gives CASSINTGANNEQFF. Combining the CDR3 with reference TRBV7-3 and TRBJ2-1 gives the whole variable domain GAGVSQTPSNKVTEKGKYVELRCDPISGHTALYWYRQSLGQGPEFLIYFQGTGAADDSGLPNDRFFAVRPEGSVSTLKIQRTERGDSAVYLCASSINTGANNEQFFGPGTRLTVL.

This sequence joins TRBV28 and TRBJ1-2, with D possibly TRBD1 on 6 matching bases. CDR3 size: 14 residues. CDR1 is MDHEN, CDR2 SYDVKM, per germline. Trimming left V 10 bases short and J 3 bases short, with 18 bases between. The CDR3 nucleotides are TGTGCCACCGCCCGACAGGACCTATACTATGGCTACACCTTC. It translates to CATARQDLYYGYTF.

This chain uses TRBV6-1 with TRBJ1-3, with 7 bases fitting TRBD1. After removal of 8 bases from V and 4 bases from J, the junction contained 5 bases not matched to a gene. The CDR3 covers 13 residues. The germline gives CDR1 MNHNS, CDR2 SASEGT. The DNA of the CDR3 is TGTGCCAGCTCGACAGGGTTCGGAAACACCATATATTTT. This gives the protein CASSTGFGNTIYF.

The rearrangement joins TRBV29-1 to TRBJ2-7; 7 nucleotides align to TRBD1. The CDR3 is 12 residues long. Losses at the gene ends were 3 bases for V and 5 bases for J; bases not matched to a gene: 4. The V gene's germline CDR1 is SQVTM and CDR2 ANQGSEA. This chain's CDR3 is CSVEGTADEQYF. The CDR3 DNA reads as TGCAGCGTTGAGGGGACAGCGGACGAGCAGTACTTC.

Only a few counts were recorded for this clone. This sequence joins TRBV19 and TRBJ1-6; 7 positions agree with TRBD1. Germline V gene data show CDR1 as LNHDA and CDR2 as SQIVND (reference sequence). The CDR3 totals 14 residues. With 2 bases clipped from V and 7 bases from J, the junction kept 2 bases outside the gene matches. The CDR3 DNA follows: TGTGCCAGTAGTATATCAGGGGGAAATTCACCCCTCCACTTT. This gives the protein CASSISGGNSPLHF. The variable domain in full, with the rest retrieved from reference TRBV19 and TRBJ1-6, is DGGITQSPKYLFRKEGQNVTLSCEQNLNHDAMYWYRQDPGQGLRLIYYSQIVNDFQKGDIAEGYSVSREKKESFPLTVTSAQKNPTAFYLCASSISGGNSPLHFGNGTRLTVT.

The chain couples TRBV7-2 to TRBJ1-2, with D maybe TRBD1 (5 bases). Germline V gene sequence: CDR1 SGHTA, CDR2 FQGNSA. The CDR3 loop spans 14 amino acids. Trimming cost V 4 bases and J 1 base, with 10 bases left between them. This CDR3 is CASSSMGGNYGYTF. CDR3 DNA: TGTGCCAGCAGCTCAATGGGGGGTAACTATGGCTACACCTTC.

The chain has TRBV28 and TRBJ2-1; 7 bases agree with TRBD2. This CDR3 spans 15 amino acids. CDR1 and CDR2 from the germline V gene are MDHEN and SYDVKM. Trimming removed 6 bases from V and 4 bases from J; junction bases left unmatched: 9. CDR3 amino acids: CASSPSGVSYNEQFF. The CDR3 DNA is TGTGCCAGCAGCCCGAGCGGGGTATCGTACAATGAGCAGTTCTTC.

This chain joins TRBV28 and TRBJ1-5, with TRBD1 matching over 8 bases. Germline V lookup: CDR1 MDHEN, CDR2 SYDVKM. This CDR3 region has 15 residues. Trimming removed 1 base from V and 4 bases from J; junction bases left unmatched: 3. This CDR3 reads CASSLLGQVNQPQHF. CDR3 DNA sequence: TGTGCCAGCAGTTTATTGGGACAGGTGAATCAGCCCCAGCATTTT.

The V gene is TRBV18, the J gene TRBJ1-3; 8 nucleotides agree with TRBD1. The CDR3 consists of 16 residues. Germline V gene data show CDR1 as KGHSH and CDR2 as LQKENI. The ends lost 3 bases at V and 0 bases at J; junction bases unmatched: 4. CDR3 amino acids: CASSPPGTGSGNTIYF. The CDR3, as DNA: TGTGCCAGCTCACCCCCCGGGACAGGCTCTGGAAACACCATATATTTT.

This rearrangement joins TRBV7-9 to TRBJ1-2; possible D gene TRBD1, 5 bases. The CDR3 is 13 residues long. Trimming took off 3 bases at V and 4 bases at J, with 9 bases between the two ends. In germline, CDR1 is SEHNR, CDR2 FQNEAQ (reference sequence). DNA for the CDR3: TGTGCCAGCAGCTTTGACGGGACCTATGGCTACACCTTC. Protein product: CASSFDGTYGYTF.

The V call is TRBV15, the J call TRBJ1-1; D possibly corresponds to TRBD1 (6 bases). Germline CDR1 reads LNHNV; CDR2 reads YYDKDF (reference sequence). The CDR3 contains 13 residues. Trimming pared 5 bases from V and 10 bases from J, leaving 17 bases between. The CDR3 sequence: CATSPHVGGRAFF. The CDR3, as DNA: TGTGCCACCAGCCCACATGTTGGGGGCCGAGCTTTCTTT.

The chain recombines TRBV27 with TRBJ1-1; D is undetermined. Germline V gene lookup returns CDR1 MNHEY and CDR2 SMNVEV (reference sequence). There are 11 residues in the CDR3. The V gene lost 3 bases and the J gene lost 8 bases, with 7 bases spanning the gap. CDR3 loop: CASSFLGEAFF. CDR3 DNA: TGTGCCAGCAGTTTTCTTGGGGAAGCTTTCTTT.

V gene TRBV5-1 combines with J gene TRBJ2-3, with D uncertain. V was clipped by 1 base and J by 0 bases, with 12 bases between them. In germline, CDR1 is SGHRS, CDR2 YFSETQ. CDR3 size: 16 residues. The DNA of the CDR3 is TGCGCCAGCAGCTTGTCCCAGGCTTATAGCACAGATACGCAGTATTTT. Translating it yields CASSLSQAYSTDTQYF.

By share of the sample, this clone is medium-sized (0.01 to 0.1%). This chain connects TRBV7-2 to TRBJ1-3; TRBD1 matches 8 bases. Germline V gives CDR1 SGHTA, CDR2 FQGNSA. V shed 11 bases and J 2 bases; nucleotides not matched to a gene: 5. The length of the CDR3 is 13 residues. The CDR3 nucleotides read TGTGCCGTGGCAGGGGGCGCTGGAAACACCATATATTTT. Residues: CAVAGGAGNTIYF.

The CDR3 DNA sequence: TGTGCCAGCAGCGAACAGGGGAGGATGAGTCAGCCCCAGCATTTT. Encoded protein: CASSEQGRMSQPQHF. The chain employs TRBV7-2 and TRBJ1-5; 7 positions agree with TRBD1. The germline CDR1 and CDR2 sequences are SGHTA and FQGNSA. The CDR3 spans 15 residues. The V and J ends lost 5 bases and 6 bases, in that order; junction bases with no gene match: 10.

This chain joins TRBV12-5 and TRBJ2-1; the D gene is possibly TRBD1 (5 bases). The CDR3 has 14 residues. The V end was cut by 5 bases, the J end by 6 bases, with 14 bases between. Germline assignment: CDR1 LGHNT and CDR2 FRNRAP. CDR3 DNA sequence: TGTGCTAGTGGTGGCCGGATTCAGGGCAATGAGCAGTTCTTC. Encoded protein: CASGGRIQGNEQFF.

The rearrangement links TRBV10-3 to TRBJ2-2, with D possibly being TRBD1 or TRBD2 (5 bases each). Looked up from germline, CDR1 is ENHRY and CDR2 is SYGVKD. The CDR3 runs to 17 residues. Trimming shortened V by 7 bases and J by 5 bases, and 23 bases separated the two germline ends. CDR3 loop: CAITDTRGPGLTGELFF. CDR3 bases: TGTGCCATCACCGATACCCGGGGACCGGGTTTAACCGGGGAGCTGTTTTTT.

The chain joins TRBV7-3 to TRBJ2-3; no clear D gene. V lost 0 bases and J 2 bases, leaving 6 bases between the germline ends. Per the germline V gene, CDR1 is SGHTA and CDR2 is FQGTGA. The CDR3 is made up of 14 amino acids. The CDR3 sequence: CASSLTLSTDTQYF. CDR3 coding DNA: TGTGCCAGCAGCTTAACCCTGTCCACAGATACGCAGTATTTT.

In its sample, this clone was seen a few times. The V gene is TRBV4-2, the J gene TRBJ2-5; D may be TRBD1 (5 bases). V lost 2 bases and J lost 2, with 6 bases in between. Germline V gene sequence: CDR1 LGHNA, CDR2 YNFKEQ. The CDR3 totals 13 residues. CDR3 amino acids: CASSQQGQETQYF. CDR3 DNA sequence: TGTGCCAGCAGCCAACAGGGTCAAGAGACCCAGTACTTC.

The chain links TRBV18 to TRBJ2-7; D gene ambiguous. V dropped 5 bases and J dropped 2 bases, with 10 bases sitting between them. CDR1 is KGHSH, CDR2 LQKENI, per germline. This CDR3 is built from 13 residues. The CDR3 sequence is CASSFTVAYEQYF. In nucleotides, the CDR3 is TGTGCCAGCTCATTTACAGTCGCCTACGAGCAGTACTTC.

The chain links TRBV11-2 to TRBJ2-4, with 8 bases fitting TRBD1. Trimming cost V 5 bases and J 0 bases; bases outside gene matches: 3. The CDR3 extends over 15 amino acids. Per the germline V gene, CDR1 is SGHAT and CDR2 is FQNNGV. The CDR3 sequence is CASSKGQVAKNIQYF. In DNA, the CDR3 is TGTGCCAGCAGCAAGGGACAGGTAGCCAAAAACATTCAGTACTTC.

This sequence joins TRBV18 and TRBJ2-1; D unresolved. The CDR3 runs to 15 residues. V lost 3 bases and J lost 2, with 11 bases in between. Germline V CDR1 and CDR2: KGHSH, LQKENI. The CDR3 DNA follows: TGTGCCAGCTCACCTCTCGCAGGTACCTACAATGAGCAGTTCTTC. Protein product: CASSPLAGTYNEQFF.

CDR3 coding DNA: TGTGCCAGCAGTTTAAGGGGTACTGACTATGGCTACACCTTC. Protein: CASSLRGTDYGYTF. This chain uses TRBV27 with TRBJ1-2; a possible D gene is TRBD1 (5 bases). Germline CDR1 MNHEY, CDR2 SMNVEV (reference sequence). This CDR3 contains 14 residues. V lost 2 bases and J 3 bases, leaving 10 bases between the germline ends.

The chain has TRBV5-1 and TRBJ2-5, with 11 bases identical to TRBD2. Germline V gene sequence: CDR1 SGHRS, CDR2 YFSETQ. The CDR3 consists of 16 residues. V gave up 2 bases and J gave up 2 bases; unmatched junction bases: 5. The CDR3 DNA follows: TGCGCCAGCAGCTTCTCTAGCGGGGGGTTTCAAGAGACCCAGTACTTC. Translation gives CASSFSSGGFQETQYF.

The chain recombines TRBV18 with TRBJ1-2; 7 nucleotides line up with TRBD1. J lost 6 bases, V lost 8 bases, and 9 bases had no gene match. The CDR3 covers 13 residues. CDR1 KGHSH and CDR2 LQKENI come from the germline V gene. CDR3 amino acids: CASQPGGLDGYTF. In nucleotides, the CDR3 is TGTGCCAGCCAACCAGGGGGGTTGGATGGCTACACCTTC.

The rearrangement links TRBV5-1 to TRBJ2-2; TRBD1 might be the D (6 bases). The CDR3 covers 16 residues. From germline, CDR1 is SGHRS and CDR2 YFSETQ. V was cut by 4 bases and J by 3 bases, with 16 bases left in between. CDR3 sequence (DNA): TGCGCCAGCAGCCCCCCGTCGACAGGTGACACCGGGGAGCTGTTTTTT. Its translation is CASSPPSTGDTGELFF.

V is TRBV4-2 and J is TRBJ2-7, with a weak D call TRBD1 (5 bases). Germline V gene data show CDR1 as LGHNA and CDR2 as YNFKEQ. The CDR3 covers 15 residues. The V gene lost 1 base and the J gene lost 4 bases, with 14 bases spanning the gap. In nucleotides, the CDR3 is TGTGCCAGCAGCCAAGGGGTAAGGGGCGAGTACGAGCAGTACTTC. Amino acid sequence: CASSQGVRGEYEQYF.

V and J are TRBV5-8 and TRBJ2-1; D remains unclear. Germline assignment: CDR1 SGHTS and CDR2 YDEGEE. This CDR3 spans 13 amino acids. V was trimmed by 4 bases and J by 10 bases, leaving 15 bases between them. DNA of the CDR3: TGTGCCAGCAGCCCCCGTGGCAGGCCCGAGCAGTTCTTC. Translating it yields CASSPRGRPEQFF. Using reference TRBV5-8 and TRBJ2-1 for the parts outside the CDR3, the full variable domain is EAGVTQSPTHLIKTRGQQATLRCSPISGHTSVYWYQQALGLGLQFLLWYDEGEERNRGNFPPRFSGRQFPNYSSELNVNALELEDSALYLCASSPRGRPEQFFGPGTRLTVL.

The chain links TRBV28 to TRBJ2-1, with 9 nucleotides matching TRBD1. V shed 8 bases, J shed 9 bases, and the junction held 11 bases outside the gene matches. CDR1 and CDR2 (germline): MDHEN, SYDVKM. There are 14 residues in the CDR3. The CDR3 spells CASQRTGAWTEQFF. The CDR3 DNA follows: TGTGCCAGCCAGCGGACAGGGGCCTGGACTGAGCAGTTCTTC.

V usage is TRBV11-3 and J usage is TRBJ1-2; D is perhaps TRBD1 (5 bases). The germline gives CDR1 SGHNT, CDR2 YENEEA. V was shortened by 5 bases and J by 1 base, with 23 bases between the two germline ends. This CDR3 is built from 18 residues. CDR3 amino acids: CASSKPSPRSGINYGYTF. The DNA for the CDR3 is TGTGCCAGCAGCAAACCCTCCCCCCGATCAGGGATTAACTATGGCTACACCTTC. The complete variable domain, with remaining parts taken from reference TRBV11-3 and TRBJ1-2, reads EAGVVQSPRYKIIEKKQPVAFWCNPISGHNTLYWYLQNLGQGPELLIRYENEEAVDDSQLPKDRFSAERLKGVDSTLKIQPAELGDSAVYLCASSKPSPRSGINYGYTFGSGTRLTVV.